This T cell receptor beta chain originates from a study of blood T cell repertoires in COVID-19. Libraries were prepared by immunoSEQ multiplex PCR; TCRdb keeps only in-frame clonotypes and omits some of them. The sample contains 250,000 to 400,000 clones, approximately 88% of which appear only once. This CDR3 has 14 amino acids. V shed 2 bases and J 3 bases; nucleotides not matched to a gene: 2. The germline V gene encodes CDR1 SGHRS and CDR2 YFSETQ. Allocation to cohorts depended on clinical history reported by the participants. The recovered donors of Cohort 3 showed two negative PCRs, clearance, or symptom resolution.

This receptor was obtained from a man between 60 and 75 years old who had recovered from COVID-19. V is TRBV5-1 and J is TRBJ1-1, with TRBD1 identical over 9 bases. The specimen was PBMCs or T cells enriched from blood (not recorded which). CDR3: CASSFDRGDTEAFF. DNA of the CDR3: TGCGCCAGCAGCTTTGACAGGGGGGACACTGAAGCTTTCTTT.